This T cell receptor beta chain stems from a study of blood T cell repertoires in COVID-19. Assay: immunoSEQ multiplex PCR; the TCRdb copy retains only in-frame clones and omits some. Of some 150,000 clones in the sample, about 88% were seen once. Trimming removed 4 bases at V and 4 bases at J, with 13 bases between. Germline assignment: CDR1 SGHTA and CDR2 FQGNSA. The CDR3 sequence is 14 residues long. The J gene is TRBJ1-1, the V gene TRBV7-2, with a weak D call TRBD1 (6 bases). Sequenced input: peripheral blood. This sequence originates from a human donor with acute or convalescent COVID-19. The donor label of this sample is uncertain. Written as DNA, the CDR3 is TGTGCCAGCAGCTCGCCCAGGGGCAGCACTGAAGCTTTCTTT. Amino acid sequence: CASSSPRGSTEAFF.